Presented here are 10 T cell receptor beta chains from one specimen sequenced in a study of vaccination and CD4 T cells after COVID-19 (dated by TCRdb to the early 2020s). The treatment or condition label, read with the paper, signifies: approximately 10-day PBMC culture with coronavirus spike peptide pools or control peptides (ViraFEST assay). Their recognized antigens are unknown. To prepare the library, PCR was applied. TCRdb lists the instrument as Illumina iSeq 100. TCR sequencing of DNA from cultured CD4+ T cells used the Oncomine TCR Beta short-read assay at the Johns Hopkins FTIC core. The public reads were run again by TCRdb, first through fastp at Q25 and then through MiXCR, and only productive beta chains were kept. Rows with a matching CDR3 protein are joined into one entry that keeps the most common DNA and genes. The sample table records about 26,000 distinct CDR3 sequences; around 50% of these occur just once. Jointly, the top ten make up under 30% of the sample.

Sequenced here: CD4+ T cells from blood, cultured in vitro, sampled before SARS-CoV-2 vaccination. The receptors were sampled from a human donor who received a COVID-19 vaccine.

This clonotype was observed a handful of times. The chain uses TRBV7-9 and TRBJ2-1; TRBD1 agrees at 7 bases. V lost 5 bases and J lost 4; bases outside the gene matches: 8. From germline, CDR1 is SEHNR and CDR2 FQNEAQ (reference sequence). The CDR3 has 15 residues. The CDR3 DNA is TGTGCCAGCAGCCAAGTGGGACAGTTTTACAATGAGCAGTTCTTC. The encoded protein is CASSQVGQFYNEQFF.

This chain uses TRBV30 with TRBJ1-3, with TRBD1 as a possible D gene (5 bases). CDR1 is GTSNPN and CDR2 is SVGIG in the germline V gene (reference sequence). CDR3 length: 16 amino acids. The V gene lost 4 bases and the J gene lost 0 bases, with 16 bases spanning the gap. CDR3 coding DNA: TGTGCCTGGACGGGGACGGAATCTACCTCTGGAAACACCATATATTTT. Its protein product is CAWTGTESTSGNTIYF.

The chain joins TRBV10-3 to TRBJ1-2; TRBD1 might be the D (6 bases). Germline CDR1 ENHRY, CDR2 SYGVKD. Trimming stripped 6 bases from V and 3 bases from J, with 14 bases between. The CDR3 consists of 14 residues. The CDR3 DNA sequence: TGTGCCATCAGCAAACAGGGATTTGACTATGGCTACACCTTC. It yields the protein CAISKQGFDYGYTF.

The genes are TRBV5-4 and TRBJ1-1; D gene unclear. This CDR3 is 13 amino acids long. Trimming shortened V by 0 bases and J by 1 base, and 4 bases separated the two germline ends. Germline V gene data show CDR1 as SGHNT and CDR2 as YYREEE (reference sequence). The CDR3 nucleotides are TGTGCCAGCAGCTTGGGTCCGAACACTGAAGCTTTCTTT. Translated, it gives CASSLGPNTEAFF.

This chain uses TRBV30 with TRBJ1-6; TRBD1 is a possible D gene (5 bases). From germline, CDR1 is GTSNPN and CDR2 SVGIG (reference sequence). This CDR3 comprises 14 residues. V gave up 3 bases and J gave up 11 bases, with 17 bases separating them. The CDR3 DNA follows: TGTGCCTGGAGGCTCGGGACGTCTGAGACACCCCTCCACTTT. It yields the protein CAWRLGTSETPLHF.

The CDR3 spells CASSESLGPGGKTDTQYF. The DNA for the CDR3 is TGTGCCAGCAGCGAAAGCCTGGGGCCGGGGGGGAAGACAGATACGCAGTATTTT. The chain has TRBV11-2 and TRBJ2-3, with 8 nucleotides matching TRBD2. V was clipped by 5 bases and J by 3 bases; unmatched bases: 16. Germline V gene lookup returns CDR1 SGHAT and CDR2 FQNNGV. CDR3 size: 18 residues.

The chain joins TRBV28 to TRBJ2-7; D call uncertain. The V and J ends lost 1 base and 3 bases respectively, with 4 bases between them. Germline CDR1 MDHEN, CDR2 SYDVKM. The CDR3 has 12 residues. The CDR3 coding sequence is TGTGCCAGCAGTTTATCTGACTACGAGCAGTACTTC. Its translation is CASSLSDYEQYF.

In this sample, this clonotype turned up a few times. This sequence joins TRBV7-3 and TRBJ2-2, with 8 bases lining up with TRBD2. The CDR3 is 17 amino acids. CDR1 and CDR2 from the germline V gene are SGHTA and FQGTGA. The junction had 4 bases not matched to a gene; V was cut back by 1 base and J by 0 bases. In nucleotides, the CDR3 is TGTGCCAGCAGCTTAATTCCACTAGCGGCGAACACCGGGGAGCTGTTTTTT. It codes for CASSLIPLAANTGELFF.

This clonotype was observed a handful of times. CDR3 sequence: CASSLAGSHSNQPQHF. CDR3 nucleotides: TGTGCCAGCAGCTTAGCGGGCAGCCATAGCAATCAGCCCCAGCATTTT. This chain joins TRBV7-8 and TRBJ1-5; D is unresolved. V was cut by 0 bases and J by 0 bases, with 9 bases left in between. The CDR3 totals 16 residues. CDR1 SGHVS and CDR2 FQNEAQ come from the germline V gene.

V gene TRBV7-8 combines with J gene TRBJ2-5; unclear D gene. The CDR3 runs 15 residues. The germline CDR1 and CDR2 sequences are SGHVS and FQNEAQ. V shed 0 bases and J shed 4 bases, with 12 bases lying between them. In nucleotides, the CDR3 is TGTGCCAGCAGCTTAGCTAGGTGGGCTCGAGAGACCCAGTACTTC. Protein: CASSLARWARETQYF.